Only a few counts were recorded for the clone carrying this T cell receptor (beta chain). What it recognizes is unknown. Germline V gives CDR1 LNHDA, CDR2 SQIVND (reference sequence). The CDR3 runs to 15 residues. V gave up 6 bases and J gave up 5 bases; unmatched junction bases: 7. The entry originates in a study of T cells in Graves' hyperthyroidism and ophthalmopathy. Overall study results and limits: Most expanded thyroid clonotypes above 0.001 recurred in blood.

Uncontrolled infection, other autoimmune disease, pregnancy or lactation disqualified patients from enrolment. Based on clinical symptoms, serum thyroxine and TRAb, thyroid ultrasound and orbital computed tomography, diagnoses were reached. TCR beta CDR3 regions were amplified from RNA. The HTBI primer set drove a first-round RT-PCR of the TCR CDR3. Each CDR3 protein is one row after TCRdb ran MiXCR on the multiplex PCR reads. The profile shows hundreds of thousands of distinct CDR3 sequences, about 15% of them singletons. V and J are TRBV19 and TRBJ2-5; 12 bases agree with TRBD2. The sequencing input was blood. The TCR was taken from a woman younger than 35 with Graves' hyperthyroidism. CDR3 in DNA: TGTGCCAGTAGCTTTTCTAGCGGGAGGGGTGAGACCCAGTACTTC. Translation gives CASSFSSGRGETQYF.